This T cell receptor (beta chain) was sequenced during a study of CD8 T cells in Susac syndrome. Sequencing of TCR beta covered CD8+ and CD4+ T cells obtained from blood. The multiple sclerosis control group consisted of treatment-naive patients whose relapsing-remitting disease, which was either stable or active, fulfilled revised McDonald criteria. TEMRA cells were FACS-enriched, while CD8+ and CD4+ T cells were negatively isolated. Germline CDR1 MGHRA, CDR2 YSYEKL. Trimming left V 7 bases short and J 3 bases short, with 15 bases between. This CDR3 region has 14 residues. It was with random hexamers that 0.5 to 1 ug RNA was reverse transcribed. The method of amplification for TCR beta CDR3 was immunoSEQ multiplex PCR, covering 54 Vbeta and 13 Jbeta. One entry per CDR3 protein results from TCRdb running MiXCR on the immunoSEQ multiplex PCR reads. This sample yields around 79,000 distinct CDR3 sequences, of which less than 95% are seen a single time; 0.35% to 0.5% belongs to the top ten.

The source material was CD8+ T cells from PBMCs. This clonotype was obtained from a human donor with multiple sclerosis. This chain connects TRBV4-1 to TRBJ1-1; no clear D gene. CDR3 amino acids: CASKSRQIDTEAFF. The CDR3 DNA reads TGCGCCAGCAAAAGTCGGCAGATTGACACTGAAGCTTTCTTT.